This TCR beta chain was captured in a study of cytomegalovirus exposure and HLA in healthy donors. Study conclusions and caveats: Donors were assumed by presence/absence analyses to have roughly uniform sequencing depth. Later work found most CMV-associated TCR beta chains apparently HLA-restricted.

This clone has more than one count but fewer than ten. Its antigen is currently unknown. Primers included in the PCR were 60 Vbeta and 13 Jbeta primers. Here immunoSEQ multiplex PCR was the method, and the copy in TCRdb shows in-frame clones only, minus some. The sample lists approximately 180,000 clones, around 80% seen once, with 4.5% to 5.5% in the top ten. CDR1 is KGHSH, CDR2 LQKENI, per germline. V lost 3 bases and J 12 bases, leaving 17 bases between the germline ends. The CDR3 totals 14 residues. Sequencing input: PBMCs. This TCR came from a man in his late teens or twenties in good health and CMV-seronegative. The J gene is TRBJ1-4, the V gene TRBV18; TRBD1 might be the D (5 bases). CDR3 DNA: TGTGCCAGCTCACCGGGACTCTCGAATGGGGAACTGTTTTTT. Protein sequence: CASSPGLSNGELFF. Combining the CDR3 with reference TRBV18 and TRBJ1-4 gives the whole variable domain NAGVMQNPRHLVRRRGQEARLRCSPMKGHSHVYWYRQLPEEGLKFMVYLQKENIIDESGMPKERFSAEFPKEGPSILRIQQVVRGDSAAYFCASSPGLSNGELFFGSGTQLSVL.